The present T cell receptor beta chain was sequenced within a study of T cell repertoires in ileal Crohn's disease. Whole-study context: Operated complications were stricturing disease (approximately 61%) and penetrating disease (roughly 39%). Thiopurines (around 10) or anti-TNF agents (approximately 20) were given postoperatively to about half.

CDR3 length equals 16 residues. Per the germline V gene, CDR1 is SEHNR and CDR2 is FQNEAQ (reference sequence). V lost 5 bases to trimming and J lost 0 bases, with 13 bases between them. Generated by immunoSEQ multiplex PCR, the TCRdb table keeps only in-frame clones and is missing some. In the table there are thousands of clones, 70% to 85% of which are singletons. V and J are TRBV7-9 and TRBJ1-4, with a tentative D call TRBD1 (5 bases). The specimen was ileal tissue. The TCR comes from an adult with Crohn's disease. The DNA of the CDR3 is TGTGCCAGCAGCCTATTGGGGGGTGCAACTAATGAAAAACTGTTTTTT. This codes for CASSLLGGATNEKLFF.